One sample yielded the 16 T cell receptor beta chains listed below, sequenced in a study of siplizumab effects on memory and regulatory T cells. Profiled with immunoSEQ multiplex PCR; TCRdb holds only in-frame clones, not every one. The table includes about 100,000 clones, around 94% detected once. Sequenced input: non-Treg CD4+ T cells sorted from blood. The receptors stem from a human donor in good health.

The chain employs TRBV28 and TRBJ1-3; no reliable D call. Germline-derived CDR1 and CDR2 are MDHEN and SYDVKM. The germline V and J ends were trimmed by 4 bases and 0 bases, with 10 bases remaining between them. This CDR3 contains 15 residues. DNA for the CDR3: TGTGCCAGCAGTTCCGATAGGGTCTCTGGAAACACCATATATTTT. It is translated as CASSSDRVSGNTIYF.

The CDR3 coding sequence is TGCGCCAGCAGCCCGAGCAACACAGATACGCAGTATTTT. Translated, it gives CASSPSNTDTQYF. J is TRBJ2-3 and V is TRBV4-1; D gene uncertain. The CDR3 length is 13 residues. The germline V gene encodes CDR1 MGHRA and CDR2 YSYEKL. The ends were cut back, 4 bases at V and 2 bases at J, with 7 bases in the middle.

CDR3 loop: CASIPGSSYNEQFF. CDR3 DNA: TGTGCCAGCATCCCTGGAAGCTCCTACAATGAGCAGTTCTTC. The chain employs TRBV11-2 and TRBJ2-1; D is uncertain. This CDR3 contains 14 residues. Trimming removed 7 bases at V and 0 bases at J, with 10 bases between. Germline CDR1 reads SGHAT; CDR2 reads FQNNGV.

The chain employs TRBV19 and TRBJ1-2; D remains ambiguous. Looked up from germline, CDR1 is LNHDA and CDR2 is SQIVND (reference sequence). Trimming cost V 3 bases and J 3 bases, with 2 bases left between them. CDR3 size: 11 residues. CDR3 sequence reads: CASSMDYGYTF. Here the CDR3 DNA reads TGTGCCAGTAGTATGGACTATGGCTACACCTTC.

The genes are TRBV2 and TRBJ2-1, with 8 bases lining up with TRBD2. The CDR3 length is 17 residues. The germline gives CDR1 SNHLY, CDR2 FYNNEI. Trimming took 3 bases from V and 4 from J; bases not matched to a gene: 11. The CDR3, as DNA: TGTGCCAGCAGTGAGGGTCGAGGGACTAGTAGGTACAATGAGCAGTTCTTC. Translated: CASSEGRGTSRYNEQFF.

This rearrangement joins TRBV27 to TRBJ1-1; D ambiguous. Between the trimmed V and J ends, which lost 6 bases and 3 bases, there was a span of 17 bases. CDR1 MNHEY and CDR2 SMNVEV come from the germline V gene (reference sequence). CDR3 length equals 15 residues. The chain's CDR3 is CASRPRTGRYTEAFF. The DNA of the CDR3 is TGTGCCAGCAGACCCCGGACGGGGAGGTACACTGAAGCTTTCTTT.

V and J are TRBV18 and TRBJ1-1, with D unresolved. V shed 3 bases and J shed 1 base, with 9 bases lying between them. The CDR3 length is 14 residues. Germline values: CDR1 KGHSH, CDR2 LQKENI. CDR3 protein: CASSPSRANTEAFF. The CDR3 nucleotides are TGTGCCAGCTCACCTTCGCGTGCGAACACTGAAGCTTTCTTT.

The V call is TRBV5-5, the J call TRBJ2-4; D remains ambiguous. Germline loops: CDR1 SGHKS, CDR2 YYEKEE (reference sequence). CDR3 length: 16 amino acids. Trimming removed 0 bases from V and 0 bases from J, with 10 bases in between. The CDR3 region is CASSLDLLLAKNIQYF. The CDR3 bases are TGTGCCAGCAGCTTGGACCTTTTGCTAGCCAAAAACATTCAGTACTTC.

This clone was seen a few times. The chain carries TRBV30 and TRBJ1-1; D unclear. V was clipped by 5 bases and J by 4 bases, with 11 bases between them. CDR3 length: 12 amino acids. CDR1 and CDR2 (germline): GTSNPN, SVGIG (reference sequence). The CDR3 reads CAWGPPLTEAFF. CDR3 nucleotides: TGTGCCTGGGGTCCGCCTCTCACTGAAGCTTTCTTT.

This chain uses TRBV19 with TRBJ2-1, with D possibly being TRBD2 (6 bases). Germline CDR1 is LNHDA and CDR2 is SQIVND (reference sequence). Deletions cut 3 bases from V and 3 bases from J, with 15 bases between. The CDR3 has 16 residues. CDR3 in DNA: TGTGCCAGTAGTATCAGTACGGGAGTGGGCTACAATGAGCAGTTCTTC. Translating it yields CASSISTGVGYNEQFF.

The rearrangement uses TRBV25-1 and TRBJ2-2; TRBD1 or TRBD2 may be the D gene (5 bases each). Trimming removed 3 bases from V and 0 bases from J, with 14 bases in between. The germline V gene has CDR1 MGHDK and CDR2 SYGVNS. CDR3 length equals 17 residues. CDR3 region: CASSDVGRGTNTGELFF. The CDR3 DNA is TGTGCCAGCAGTGACGTGGGGCGAGGGACGAACACCGGGGAGCTGTTTTTT.

The chain combines TRBV19 with TRBJ2-1; D is uncertain. The CDR3 contains 12 residues. CDR1 and CDR2 from the germline V gene are LNHDA and SQIVND (reference sequence). Trimming shortened V by 4 bases and J by 12 bases, and 13 bases separated the two germline ends. The CDR3 here is CASSTLSAVQFF. DNA of the CDR3: TGTGCCAGTAGTACACTTTCAGCAGTGCAGTTCTTC.

J is TRBJ1-3 and V is TRBV7-2; the D is unclear. Germline V CDR1 and CDR2: SGHTA, FQGNSA. Trimming took off 5 bases at V and 0 bases at J, with 11 bases between the two ends. The CDR3 is 15 amino acids. CDR3 sequence: CASSPYAASGNTIYF. For the CDR3, the DNA is TGTGCCAGCAGCCCCTACGCGGCCTCTGGAAACACCATATATTTT.

A single count supports this clone. The chain combines TRBV29-1 with TRBJ2-7, with D possibly TRBD1 on 6 matching bases. V dropped 4 bases and J dropped 5 bases, with 15 bases sitting between them. The CDR3 has 13 amino acids. Germline V CDR1 and CDR2: SQVTM, ANQGSEA. CDR3 sequence reads: CSVGGLGINEQYF. Here the CDR3 DNA reads TGCAGCGTTGGGGGGCTTGGGATCAACGAGCAGTACTTC.

The V gene is TRBV7-8, the J gene TRBJ2-5; D gene uncertain. This CDR3 region has 14 residues. Looked up from germline, CDR1 is SGHVS and CDR2 is FQNEAQ. With 8 bases removed from V and 4 bases from J, the gap between germline ends came to 17 bases. The CDR3 region is CASGRTEGRETQYF. The DNA of the CDR3 is TGTGCCAGCGGGCGAACAGAAGGACGAGAGACCCAGTACTTC.

V and J are TRBV29-1 and TRBJ2-5; D unresolved. Trimming removed 8 bases from V and 5 bases from J, with 18 bases in between. The V gene's germline CDR1 is SQVTM and CDR2 ANQGSEA. This CDR3 region has 13 residues. The CDR3 reads CSIRISAGETQYF. For the CDR3, the DNA is TGCAGCATAAGGATTAGTGCAGGCGAGACCCAGTACTTC.